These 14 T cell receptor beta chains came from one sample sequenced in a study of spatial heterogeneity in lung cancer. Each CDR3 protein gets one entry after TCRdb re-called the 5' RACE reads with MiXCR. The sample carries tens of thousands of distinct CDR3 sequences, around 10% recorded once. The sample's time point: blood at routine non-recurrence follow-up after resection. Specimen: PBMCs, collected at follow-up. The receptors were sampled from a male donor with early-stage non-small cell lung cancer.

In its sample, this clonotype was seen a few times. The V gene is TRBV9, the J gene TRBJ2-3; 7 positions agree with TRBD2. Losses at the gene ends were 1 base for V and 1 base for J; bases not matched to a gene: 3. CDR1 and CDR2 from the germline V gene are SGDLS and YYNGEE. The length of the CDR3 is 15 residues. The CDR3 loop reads CASSVLAGGTDTQYF. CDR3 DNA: TGTGCCAGCAGCGTATTGGCGGGGGGCACAGATACGCAGTATTTT.

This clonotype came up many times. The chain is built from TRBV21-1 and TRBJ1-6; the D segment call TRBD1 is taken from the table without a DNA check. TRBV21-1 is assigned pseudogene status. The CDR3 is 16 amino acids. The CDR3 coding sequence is TGTGCCAGCAGCTCGCAAGTAAGGGGATCTAATTCACCCCTCCACTTT. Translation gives CASSSQVRGSNSPLHF.

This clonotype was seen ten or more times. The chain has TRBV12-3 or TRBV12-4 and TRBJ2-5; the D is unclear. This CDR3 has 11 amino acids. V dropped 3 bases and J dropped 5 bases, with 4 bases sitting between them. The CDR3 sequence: CASSFSETQYF. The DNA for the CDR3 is TGTGCCAGCAGTTTTTCTGAGACCCAGTACTTC.

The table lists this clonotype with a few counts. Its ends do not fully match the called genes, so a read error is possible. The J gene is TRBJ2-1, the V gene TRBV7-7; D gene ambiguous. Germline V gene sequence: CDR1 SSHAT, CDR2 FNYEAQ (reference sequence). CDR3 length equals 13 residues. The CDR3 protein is CASSLNTYNEQFF. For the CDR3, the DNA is TGTGCTAGCAGCTTAAACACCTACAATGAGCAGTTCTTC.

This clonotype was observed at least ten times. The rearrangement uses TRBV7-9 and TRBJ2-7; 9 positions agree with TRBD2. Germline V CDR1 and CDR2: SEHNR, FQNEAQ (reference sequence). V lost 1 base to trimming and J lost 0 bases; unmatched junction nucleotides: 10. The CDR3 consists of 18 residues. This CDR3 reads CASSLGGTSQRSSYEQYF. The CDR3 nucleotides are TGTGCCAGCAGCTTAGGAGGGACTAGCCAAAGGAGCTCCTACGAGCAGTACTTC.

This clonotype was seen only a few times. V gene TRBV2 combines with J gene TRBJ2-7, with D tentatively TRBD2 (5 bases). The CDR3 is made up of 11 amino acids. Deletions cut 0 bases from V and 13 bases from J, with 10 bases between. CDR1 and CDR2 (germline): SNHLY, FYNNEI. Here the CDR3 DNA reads TGTGCCAGCAGTGAAGCAGGAGGATTTTACTTC. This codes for CASSEAGGFYF.

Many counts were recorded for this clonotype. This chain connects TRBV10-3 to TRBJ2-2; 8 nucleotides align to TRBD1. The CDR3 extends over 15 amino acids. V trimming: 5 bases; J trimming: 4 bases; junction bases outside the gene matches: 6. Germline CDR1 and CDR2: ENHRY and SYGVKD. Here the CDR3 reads CAISQTGAGTGELFF. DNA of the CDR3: TGTGCCATCAGTCAGACAGGGGCGGGCACCGGGGAGCTGTTTTTT.

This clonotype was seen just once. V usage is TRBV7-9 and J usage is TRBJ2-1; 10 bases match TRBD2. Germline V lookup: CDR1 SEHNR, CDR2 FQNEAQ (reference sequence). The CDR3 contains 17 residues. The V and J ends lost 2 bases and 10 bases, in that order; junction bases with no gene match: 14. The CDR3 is CASSLLTSGDISWEQFF. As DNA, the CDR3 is TGTGCCAGCAGCTTATTAACTAGCGGGGATATTTCATGGGAGCAGTTCTTC. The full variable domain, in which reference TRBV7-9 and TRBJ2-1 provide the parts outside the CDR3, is DTGVSQNPRHKITKRGQNVTFRCDPISEHNRLYWYRQTLGQGPEFLTYFQNEAQLEKSRLLSDRFSAERPKGSFSTLEIQRTEQGDSAMYLCASSLLTSGDISWEQFFGPGTRLTVL.

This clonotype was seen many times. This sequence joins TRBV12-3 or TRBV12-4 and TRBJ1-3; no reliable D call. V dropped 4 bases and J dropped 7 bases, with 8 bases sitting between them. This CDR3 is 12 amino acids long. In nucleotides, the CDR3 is TGTGCCAGCAGTTCACGAGCGAACACCATATATTTT. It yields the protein CASSSRANTIYF.

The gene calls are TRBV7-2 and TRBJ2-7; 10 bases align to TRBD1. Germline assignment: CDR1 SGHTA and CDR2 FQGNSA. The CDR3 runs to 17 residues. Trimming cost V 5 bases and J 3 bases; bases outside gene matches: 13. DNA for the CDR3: TGTGCCAGCAGCCTAACCCGATTCCGGGACAGGGGCTACGAGCAGTACTTC. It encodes CASSLTRFRDRGYEQYF.

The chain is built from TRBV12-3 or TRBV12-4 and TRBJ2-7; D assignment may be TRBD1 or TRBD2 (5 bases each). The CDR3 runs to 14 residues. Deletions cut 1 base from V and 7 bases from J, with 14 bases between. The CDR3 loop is CASSLGAARAEQYF. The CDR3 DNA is TGTGCCAGCAGTTTAGGAGCGGCCAGGGCGGAGCAGTACTTC.

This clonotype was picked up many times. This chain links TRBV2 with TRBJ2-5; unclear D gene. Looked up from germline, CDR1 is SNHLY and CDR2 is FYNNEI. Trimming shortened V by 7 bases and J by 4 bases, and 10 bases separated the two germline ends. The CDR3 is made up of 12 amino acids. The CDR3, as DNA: TGTGCCAGCACAGAACCCCCAGAGACCCAGTACTTC. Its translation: CASTEPPETQYF.

CDR3 nucleotides: TGCGCCAGCAGCCAATTCGCAGGGGGCGCTTCTAAAACCGGGGAGCTGTTTTTT. Amino acids: CASSQFAGGASKTGELFF. V and J are TRBV4-3 and TRBJ2-2; the match to TRBD1 covers 8 bases. J gave up 5 bases and V 2 bases, and 13 bases lay outside the gene matches. The CDR3 spans 18 residues. The germline CDR1 and CDR2 sequences are LGHNA and YSLEER.

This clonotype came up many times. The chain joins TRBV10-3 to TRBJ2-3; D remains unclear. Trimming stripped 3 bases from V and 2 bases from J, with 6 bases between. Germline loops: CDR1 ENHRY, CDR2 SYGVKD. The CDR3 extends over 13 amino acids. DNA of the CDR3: TGTGCCATCAGTGAAGGTTACACAGATACGCAGTATTTT. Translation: CAISEGYTDTQYF.